This T cell receptor beta chain was identified in a study of blood T cells in healthy people across ages. With 0 bases clipped from V and 7 bases from J, the junction kept 5 bases outside the gene matches. The CDR3 runs to 15 residues. CDR1 is SGHRS, CDR2 YFSETQ, per germline. A second about 6 to 12 cycle PCR used barcoded and J-beta primers. A single record per CDR3 protein comes from TCRdb applying MiXCR to the 5' RACE reads. The repertoire has hundreds of thousands of distinct CDR3 sequences, about 62% of them found once; the top ten carry approximately 23%. The sample consisted of blood. This receptor was identified in a man in his thirties or forties in good health. The chain carries TRBV5-1 and TRBJ2-1, with TRBD1 matching over 9 bases. The CDR3, as DNA: TGCGCCAGCAGCTTGGGGGACAGGGACACGAATGAGCAGTTCTTC. Translated, it gives CASSLGDRDTNEQFF.